These T cell receptor beta chains were read from a single sample in a study of T-cell memory formation after mild COVID-19. TCRdb re-called the 5' RACE reads through MiXCR, storing one row per CDR3 protein. The data contain almost 550,000 distinct CDR3 sequences, around 20% of them singletons. The sequenced sample was PBMCs or a T cell subset sorted from them (not recorded which). The receptors originated from an adult woman who had mild COVID-19 (a few samples of this study predate the infection). Cell type and time point are not known. Both conserved end residues are part of each CDR3. Each record gives: J gene, D gene, CDR3 length, V gene, clone size, CDR3 protein, CDR3 DNA. A D gene is named only where the DNA matches it firmly. The listing skips clone size in some rows; elsewhere it reads once, few, many or a size class.

J gene: TRBJ2-1
D gene: NA
CDR3 length: 15
V gene: TRBV13
clone size: few
CDR3 protein: CASSLISGLNDEQFF
CDR3 DNA: TGTGCCAGCAGCTTAATCTCGGGCCTTAACGATGAGCAGTTCTTC

J gene: TRBJ2-7
D gene: TRBD2
CDR3 length: 19
V gene: TRBV12-3/TRBV12-4
clone size: NA
CDR3 protein: CASSSHSRRAGGLLGEQYF
CDR3 DNA: TGTGCCAGCAGTTCCCATAGTAGAAGAGCGGGAGGCCTATTAGGCGAGCAGTACTTC

J gene: TRBJ2-1
D gene: TRBD2
CDR3 length: 20
V gene: TRBV5-1
clone size: NA
CDR3 protein: CASSPGRIGGGALSYNEQFF
CDR3 DNA: TGCGCCAGCAGCCCCGGCAGGATTGGCGGGGGGGCCTTGTCCTACAATGAGCAGTTCTTC

J gene: TRBJ2-1
D gene: NA
CDR3 length: 16
V gene: TRBV9
clone size: NA
CDR3 protein: CASSVEATAVRGEQFF
CDR3 DNA: TGTGCCAGCAGCGTAGAGGCGACTGCAGTTAGGGGTGAGCAGTTCTTC

J gene: TRBJ2-5
D gene: NA
CDR3 length: 13
V gene: TRBV20-1
clone size: NA
CDR3 protein: CSAPRRGRETQYF
CDR3 DNA: TGCAGTGCTCCTAGACGGGGGCGAGAGACCCAGTACTTC

J gene: TRBJ2-5
D gene: NA
CDR3 length: 13
V gene: TRBV5-1
clone size: few
CDR3 protein: CASSLKGQATQYF
CDR3 DNA: TGCGCCAGCAGCTTGAAGGGGCAGGCGACCCAGTACTTC

J gene: TRBJ1-1
D gene: NA
CDR3 length: 12
V gene: TRBV5-5
clone size: few
CDR3 protein: CASSFDRTEAFF
CDR3 DNA: TGTGCCAGCAGCTTTGACAGGACCGAAGCTTTCTTT

J gene: TRBJ2-3
D gene: TRBD2
CDR3 length: 16
V gene: TRBV2
clone size: NA
CDR3 protein: CASSSGLAGASDTQYF
CDR3 DNA: TGTGCCAGCAGTTCGGGACTAGCGGGCGCTTCAGATACGCAGTATTTT

J gene: TRBJ1-2
D gene: NA
CDR3 length: 13
V gene: TRBV24-1
clone size: NA
CDR3 protein: CATRGAANYGYTF
CDR3 DNA: TGTGCCACCAGGGGGGCCGCTAACTATGGCTACACCTTC

J gene: TRBJ2-7
D gene: TRBD1
CDR3 length: 15
V gene: TRBV4-1
clone size: few
CDR3 protein: CASSLSPTGENEQYF
CDR3 DNA: TGCGCCAGCAGCCTATCTCCGACAGGGGAGAACGAGCAGTACTTC

J gene: TRBJ1-1
D gene: TRBD1
CDR3 length: 15
V gene: TRBV5-1
clone size: NA
CDR3 protein: CASRGQGIVNTEAFF
CDR3 DNA: TGCGCCAGCCGGGGACAGGGGATTGTGAACACTGAAGCTTTCTTT

J gene: TRBJ1-1
D gene: TRBD1
CDR3 length: 15
V gene: TRBV3-1
clone size: few
CDR3 protein: CASSQGDRGKTEAFF
CDR3 DNA: TGTGCCAGCAGCCAAGGGGACAGGGGAAAAACTGAAGCTTTCTTT

J gene: TRBJ2-5
D gene: TRBD2
CDR3 length: 17
V gene: TRBV7-6
clone size: NA
CDR3 protein: CASSLSTSGGVQETQYF
CDR3 DNA: TGTGCCAGCAGCTTATCGACTAGCGGGGGAGTACAAGAGACCCAGTACTTC

J gene: TRBJ2-7
D gene: NA
CDR3 length: 14
V gene: TRBV7-9
clone size: NA
CDR3 protein: CASSAREGVHEQYF
CDR3 DNA: TGTGCCAGCTCTGCGAGAGAGGGGGTCCACGAGCAGTACTTC

J gene: TRBJ2-7
D gene: NA
CDR3 length: 13
V gene: TRBV13
clone size: NA
CDR3 protein: CASSFRAPGEQYF
CDR3 DNA: TGTGCCAGCAGCTTCCGGGCCCCGGGGGAGCAGTACTTC

J gene: TRBJ2-7
D gene: NA
CDR3 length: 14
V gene: TRBV10-3
clone size: NA
CDR3 protein: CAISETNGPYEQYF
CDR3 DNA: TGTGCCATCAGTGAAACCAACGGCCCCTACGAGCAGTACTTC

J gene: TRBJ2-1
D gene: TRBD2
CDR3 length: 15
V gene: TRBV10-3
clone size: NA
CDR3 protein: CAISVGLAGFDEQFF
CDR3 DNA: TGTGCCATCAGTGTGGGGTTAGCGGGGTTTGATGAGCAGTTCTTC

J gene: TRBJ2-7
D gene: NA
CDR3 length: 13
V gene: TRBV3-1
clone size: NA
CDR3 protein: CATSLAGSYEQYF
CDR3 DNA: TGTGCCACCAGTCTGGCAGGATCCTACGAGCAGTACTTC

J gene: TRBJ2-7
D gene: NA
CDR3 length: 13
V gene: TRBV27
clone size: NA
CDR3 protein: CASSLGLIYEQYF
CDR3 DNA: TGTGCCAGCAGTTTAGGGCTGATCTACGAGCAGTACTTC

J gene: TRBJ1-1
D gene: NA
CDR3 length: 17
V gene: TRBV5-1
clone size: NA
CDR3 protein: CASSPGWDAGMNTEAFF
CDR3 DNA: TGCGCCAGCAGCCCCGGCTGGGACGCAGGAATGAACACTGAAGCTTTCTTT

J gene: TRBJ2-1
D gene: NA
CDR3 length: 13
V gene: TRBV5-4
clone size: few
CDR3 protein: CASSSPDSNEQFF
CDR3 DNA: TGTGCCAGCAGCTCACCGGACAGCAATGAGCAGTTCTTC

J gene: TRBJ2-7
D gene: TRBD2
CDR3 length: 14
V gene: TRBV10-3
clone size: few
CDR3 protein: CAIARGGSSYEQYF
CDR3 DNA: TGTGCCATCGCCCGGGGGGGTAGCTCCTACGAGCAGTACTTC

J gene: TRBJ1-5
D gene: NA
CDR3 length: 15
V gene: TRBV24-1
clone size: NA
CDR3 protein: CATSDSGPFNQPQHF
CDR3 DNA: TGTGCCACCAGTGATTCCGGGCCCTTCAATCAGCCCCAGCATTTT

J gene: TRBJ1-5
D gene: NA
CDR3 length: 16
V gene: TRBV25-1
clone size: NA
CDR3 protein: CASSESGQISDQPQHF
CDR3 DNA: TGTGCCAGCAGTGAATCTGGACAGATTAGCGATCAGCCCCAGCATTTT

J gene: TRBJ2-7
D gene: NA
CDR3 length: 11
V gene: TRBV27
clone size: NA
CDR3 protein: CGAGVHYEQYF
CDR3 DNA: TGTGGAGCAGGGGTACACTACGAGCAGTACTTC

J gene: TRBJ2-4
D gene: NA
CDR3 length: 18
V gene: TRBV3-1
clone size: few
CDR3 protein: CASSQVGAGSQGLNIQYF
CDR3 DNA: TGTGCCAGCAGCCAAGTCGGGGCAGGGAGCCAAGGTTTAAACATTCAGTACTTC

J gene: TRBJ2-5
D gene: TRBD2
CDR3 length: 15
V gene: TRBV2
clone size: few
CDR3 protein: CASFVLLAEEETQYF
CDR3 DNA: TGTGCCAGCTTCGTCTTACTAGCGGAGGAAGAGACCCAGTACTTC

J gene: TRBJ1-6
D gene: NA
CDR3 length: 15
V gene: TRBV5-1
clone size: NA
CDR3 protein: CASSSDRSGNSPLHF
CDR3 DNA: TGCGCCAGCAGCTCCGACAGGTCTGGGAATTCACCCCTCCACTTT

J gene: TRBJ2-2
D gene: NA
CDR3 length: 14
V gene: TRBV7-6
clone size: NA
CDR3 protein: CASSPDTNTGELFF
CDR3 DNA: TGTGCCAGCAGCCCTGACACGAACACCGGGGAGCTGTTTTTT

J gene: TRBJ1-4
D gene: NA
CDR3 length: 18
V gene: TRBV4-2
clone size: few
CDR3 protein: CASSQGGAGLGANEKLFF
CDR3 DNA: TGTGCCAGCAGCCAAGGAGGGGCAGGATTAGGGGCTAATGAAAAACTGTTTTTT

J gene: TRBJ1-4
D gene: TRBD1
CDR3 length: 14
V gene: TRBV5-5
clone size: few
CDR3 protein: CASTLGQSNEKLFF
CDR3 DNA: TGTGCCAGCACCCTGGGACAGTCAAATGAAAAACTGTTTTTT

J gene: TRBJ2-3
D gene: TRBD1
CDR3 length: 16
V gene: TRBV12-3/TRBV12-4
clone size: NA
CDR3 protein: CASSLKGQGSTDTQYF
CDR3 DNA: TGTGCCAGCAGTTTGAAGGGACAGGGGAGCACAGATACGCAGTATTTT

J gene: TRBJ2-1
D gene: NA
CDR3 length: 9
V gene: TRBV6-5
clone size: many
CDR3 protein: CASSNEQFF
CDR3 DNA: TGTGCCAGCAGCAATGAGCAGTTCTTC

J gene: TRBJ2-1
D gene: NA
CDR3 length: 13
V gene: TRBV7-9
clone size: NA
CDR3 protein: CASTPPQRGEQFF
CDR3 DNA: TGTGCCAGCACCCCCCCCCAGCGTGGTGAGCAGTTCTTC

J gene: TRBJ1-1
D gene: TRBD1
CDR3 length: 13
V gene: TRBV29-1
clone size: few
CDR3 protein: CSVPGQMNTEAFF
CDR3 DNA: TGCAGCGTGCCGGGACAGATGAACACTGAAGCTTTCTTT

J gene: TRBJ2-7
D gene: TRBD2
CDR3 length: 16
V gene: TRBV4-3
clone size: NA
CDR3 protein: CASSQESGLAVYEQYF
CDR3 DNA: TGCGCCAGCAGCCAAGAGAGTGGACTAGCGGTTTACGAGCAGTACTTC

J gene: TRBJ1-2
D gene: TRBD1
CDR3 length: 15
V gene: TRBV5-1
clone size: few
CDR3 protein: CASSLTPGQVYGYTF
CDR3 DNA: TGCGCCAGCAGCTTGACCCCGGGACAGGTCTATGGCTACACCTTC

J gene: TRBJ1-1
D gene: TRBD1
CDR3 length: 15
V gene: TRBV20-1
clone size: few
CDR3 protein: CSARDGTGLNTEAFF
CDR3 DNA: TGCAGTGCTAGAGATGGGACAGGGTTGAACACTGAAGCTTTCTTT

J gene: TRBJ2-1
D gene: TRBD1
CDR3 length: 15
V gene: TRBV3-1
clone size: many
CDR3 protein: CASSPGDRQSSEQFF
CDR3 DNA: TGTGCCAGCAGCCCGGGGGACAGGCAATCGAGTGAGCAGTTCTTC

J gene: TRBJ2-1
D gene: TRBD2
CDR3 length: 15
V gene: TRBV7-2
clone size: NA
CDR3 protein: CASSVIAGGYNEQFF
CDR3 DNA: TGTGCCAGCAGTGTTATAGCGGGAGGATACAATGAGCAGTTCTTC

J gene: TRBJ2-5
D gene: NA
CDR3 length: 14
V gene: TRBV7-9
clone size: many
CDR3 protein: CASSFSGDHLAQYF
CDR3 DNA: TGTGCCAGCAGCTTTTCAGGGGACCACCTGGCCCAGTACTTC

J gene: TRBJ2-1
D gene: TRBD2
CDR3 length: 12
V gene: TRBV4-1
clone size: NA
CDR3 protein: CASSFAGGKQFF
CDR3 DNA: TGCGCCAGCAGCTTCGCGGGGGGGAAGCAGTTCTTC

J gene: TRBJ2-3
D gene: TRBD2
CDR3 length: 14
V gene: TRBV7-9
clone size: NA
CDR3 protein: CASSAAGASGTQYF
CDR3 DNA: TGTGCCAGCAGCGCAGCGGGGGCGTCAGGGACGCAGTATTTT

J gene: TRBJ2-3
D gene: TRBD2
CDR3 length: 14
V gene: TRBV9
clone size: few
CDR3 protein: CASKAGGGTDTQYF
CDR3 DNA: TGTGCCAGCAAAGCGGGGGGTGGCACAGATACGCAGTATTTT

J gene: TRBJ2-7
D gene: NA
CDR3 length: 13
V gene: TRBV9
clone size: NA
CDR3 protein: CASSVDGSDEQYF
CDR3 DNA: TGTGCCAGCAGCGTAGACGGTTCTGACGAGCAGTACTTC

J gene: TRBJ1-5
D gene: TRBD1
CDR3 length: 13
V gene: TRBV12-3/TRBV12-4
clone size: NA
CDR3 protein: CAIAGQGFQPQHF
CDR3 DNA: TGTGCCATTGCGGGACAGGGGTTTCAGCCCCAGCATTTT

J gene: TRBJ2-3
D gene: TRBD2
CDR3 length: 15
V gene: TRBV24-1
clone size: NA
CDR3 protein: CATSPSGTITDTQYF
CDR3 DNA: TGTGCCACCAGTCCTTCCGGGACTATCACAGATACGCAGTATTTT

J gene: TRBJ1-5
D gene: NA
CDR3 length: 14
V gene: TRBV20-1
clone size: NA
CDR3 protein: CSARAVGNNQPQHF
CDR3 DNA: TGCAGTGCTAGAGCGGTTGGGAACAATCAGCCCCAGCATTTT